A selection of T cell receptor beta chains follows, all from one sample in a study of breast tumors, draining lymph nodes, adjacent tissues. TCRdb ran MiXCR on the multiplex PCR reads and lists one entry per CDR3 protein. This table has approximately 100,000 distinct CDR3 sequences, around 21% appearing once. Specimen: axillary lymph node tissue. The receptors were sampled from a female donor with breast cancer. Some clones in this sample may be carry-over from other donors' samples. Each CDR3 is given with its conserved first and last residue. D genes are given only for firm matches. The size of a clone is reported for some rows only, either as once, few or many, or as a class for expanded clones.

TRBD1 | TRBJ2-5 | TRBV3-1 | many | CASSERDSQETQYF | TGTGCCAGCAGCGAACGGGACAGTCAAGAGACCCAGTACTTC
. | TRBJ1-3 | TRBV5-6 | many | CASSWSGNTIYF | TGTGCCAGCAGCTGGTCTGGAAACACCATATATTTT
. | TRBJ2-2 | TRBV7-9 | many | CASSWDGTKTGELFF | TGTGCCAGCAGTTGGGACGGAACTAAAACCGGGGAGCTGTTTTTT
. | TRBJ2-1 | TRBV11-2 | many | CASSLRWDEQFF | TGTGCCAGCAGCTTACGGTGGGATGAGCAGTTCTTC
. | TRBJ1-1 | TRBV7-9 | . | CASSLKQQMNTEAFF | TGTGCCAGCAGCTTGAAGCAACAGATGAACACTGAAGCTTTCTTT
TRBD1 | TRBJ2-5 | TRBV12-3/TRBV12-4 | many | CASSPRTGGQETQYF | TGTGCCAGCAGTCCGCGGACAGGGGGACAAGAGACCCAGTACTTC
TRBD1 | TRBJ2-1 | TRBV19 | many | CASSIARQGAYNEQFF | TGTGCCAGTAGTATAGCCAGACAGGGGGCGTACAATGAGCAGTTCTTC
. | TRBJ2-7 | TRBV27 | many | CASSLWGPGYEQYF | TGTGCCAGCAGTTTATGGGGGCCCGGCTACGAGCAGTACTTC
TRBD1 | TRBJ1-2 | TRBV28 | . | CASSWTGNYGYTF | TGTGCCAGCAGTTGGACAGGGAACTATGGCTACACCTTC
. | TRBJ1-2 | TRBV7-2 | many | CASSLHTGYGYTF | TGTGCCAGCAGCTTACATACCGGCTATGGCTACACCTTC
TRBD2 | TRBJ2-1 | TRBV20-1 | many | CSLATRGRANEQFF | TGCAGCCTAGCTACTCGCGGGAGGGCCAATGAGCAGTTCTTC
TRBD1 | TRBJ1-2 | TRBV20-1 | many | CSAVPRGHGYTF | TGCAGTGCCGTCCCCAGGGGGCACGGCTACACCTTC
. | TRBJ2-7 | TRBV20-1 | many | CSAHTGTLSYEQYF | TGCAGTGCACATACCGGGACTCTCTCCTACGAGCAGTACTTC
TRBD2 | TRBJ2-3 | TRBV4-2 | many | CASSQRAGGSTDTQYF | TGTGCCAGCAGCCAAAGAGCGGGAGGGAGCACAGATACGCAGTATTTT
TRBD1 | TRBJ2-7 | TRBV25-1 | many | CASNGRTGEYEQYF | TGTGCCAGCAATGGAAGGACAGGGGAATACGAGCAGTACTTC
. | TRBJ1-3 | TRBV30 | . | CAWSVEISGNTIYF | TGTGCCTGGAGTGTAGAAATCTCTGGAAACACCATATATTTT
. | TRBJ2-4 | TRBV5-6 | many | CASSPPGRGGDIQYF | TGTGCCAGCAGCCCCCCGGGGAGGGGGGGGGACATTCAGTACTTC
. | TRBJ2-5 | TRBV28 | many | CASSTTPQETQYF | TGTGCCAGCAGCACGACACCGCAAGAGACCCAGTACTTC
. | TRBJ1-2 | TRBV13 | many | CAFARRGAGSYTF | TGTGCCTTCGCGCGCAGGGGCGCGGGTAGCTACACCTTC
TRBD2 | TRBJ2-2 | TRBV19 | . | CASSGRANTGELFF | TGTGCCAGTAGCGGGAGGGCCAACACCGGGGAGCTGTTTTTT
TRBD1 | TRBJ1-3 | TRBV3-1 | . | CASSPPGQPNTIYF | TGTGCCAGCAGCCCCCCGGGACAGCCAAACACCATATATTTT